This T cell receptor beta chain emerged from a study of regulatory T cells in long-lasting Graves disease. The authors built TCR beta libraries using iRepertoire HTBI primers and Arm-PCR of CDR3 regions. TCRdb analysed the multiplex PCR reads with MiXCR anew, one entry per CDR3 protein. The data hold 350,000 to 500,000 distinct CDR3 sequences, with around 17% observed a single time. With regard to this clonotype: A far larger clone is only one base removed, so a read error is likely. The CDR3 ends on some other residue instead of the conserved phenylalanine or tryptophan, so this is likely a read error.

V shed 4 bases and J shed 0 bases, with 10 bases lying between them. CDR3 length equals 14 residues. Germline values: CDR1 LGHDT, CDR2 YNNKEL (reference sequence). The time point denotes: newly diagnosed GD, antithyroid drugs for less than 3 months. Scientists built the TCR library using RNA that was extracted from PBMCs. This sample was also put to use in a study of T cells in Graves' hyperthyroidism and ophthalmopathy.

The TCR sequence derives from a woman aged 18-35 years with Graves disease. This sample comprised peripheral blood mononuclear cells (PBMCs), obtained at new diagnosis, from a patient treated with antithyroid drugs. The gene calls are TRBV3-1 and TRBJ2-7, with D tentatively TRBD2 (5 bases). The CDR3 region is CASSLGLISYEQYL. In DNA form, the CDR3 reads TGTGCCAGCAGCCTCGGACTTATCTCCTACGAGCAGTACCTC.